This T cell receptor beta chain was identified in a study of breast tumors, draining lymph nodes, adjacent tissues. General study points: Findings are consistent with lymph node origin and intratumoral expansion of most tumor T cells. Tumor TCR diversity was below lymph nodes but above nontumor tissue.

This clonotype was seen ten or more times. Its target is unknown. The CDR3 is 15 residues long. Trimming removed 5 bases from V and 3 bases from J; junction bases left unmatched: 6. The germline CDR1 and CDR2 sequences are LNHDA and SQIVND (reference sequence). MiXCR, applied by TCRdb to the multiplex PCR reads, yields one record per CDR3 protein. This table has 20,000 to 25,000 distinct CDR3 sequences, around 55% appearing once. The sequenced sample consisted of breast tumor tissue. The chain carries TRBV19 and TRBJ2-3, with 9 bases fitting TRBD2. This clonotype was sampled from a female donor with breast cancer. Some clones in this sample may be carry-over from other donors' samples. The CDR3 sequence is CASSDGAGGTDTQYF. The CDR3 region has the DNA TGTGCCAGTAGTGACGGAGCGGGAGGTACAGATACGCAGTATTTT.